A selection of T cell receptor beta chains follows, all from one sample in a study of regulatory T cells in long-lasting Graves disease. TCRdb redid the calling of the multiplex PCR reads with MiXCR, one entry per CDR3 protein. In the table there are over 450,000 distinct CDR3 sequences, 12% of which are singletons. The data also belong to a second study, concerning T cells in Graves' hyperthyroidism and ophthalmopathy.

The sequencing used peripheral blood mononuclear cells (PBMCs), collected at new diagnosis, from a patient treated with antithyroid drugs. All receptors come from a woman between 25 and 40 years old with Graves disease. The CDR3 runs from the conserved cysteine through the conserved F or W. D genes are given only for firm matches. Only part of the rows carry a size: once, few, many, or a class if the clone is expanded.

D: -
length: 11
J: TRBJ1-1
size: many
V: TRBV29-1
CDR3: CSVEDNTEAFF
DNA: TGCAGCGTTGAAGATAACACAGAAGCTTTCTTT

D: TRBD2
length: 15
J: TRBJ2-1
size: many
V: TRBV7-3
CDR3: CASSLALAAYNEQFF
DNA: TGTGCCAGCAGCTTAGCACTAGCGGCATACAATGAGCAGTTCTTC

D: TRBD2
length: 16
J: TRBJ2-3
size: many
V: TRBV12-3/TRBV12-4
CDR3: CASSPGGTTPFDTQYF
DNA: TGTGCCAGCAGTCCCGGGGGGACTACCCCATTTGATACGCAGTATTTT

D: TRBD2
length: 16
J: TRBJ2-5
size: few
V: TRBV6-1
CDR3: CASRTRTSRVMETQYF
DNA: TGTGCCAGCCGAACCCGGACTAGTCGGGTTATGGAGACCCAGTACTTC

D: TRBD1
length: 15
J: TRBJ1-4
size: many
V: TRBV2
CDR3: CASTLQGTGGEKLFF
DNA: TGTGCCAGCACCCTCCAAGGGACAGGGGGTGAAAAACTGTTTTTT

D: TRBD2
length: 16
J: TRBJ2-1
size: many
V: TRBV5-1
CDR3: CASRKTSGSSYNEQFF
DNA: TGCGCCAGCAGGAAGACTAGCGGGAGCTCCTACAATGAGCAGTTCTTC

D: TRBD1
length: 17
J: TRBJ2-2
size: many
V: TRBV19
CDR3: CASSIRFGQGVFGELFF
DNA: TGTGCCAGTAGTATACGGTTTGGGCAGGGGGTTTTCGGGGAGCTGTTTTTT

D: -
length: 12
J: TRBJ1-1
size: few
V: TRBV19
CDR3: CASRAGDTEAFF
DNA: TGTGCCAGTAGAGCGGGGGACACTGAAGCTTTCTTT

D: -
length: 17
J: TRBJ1-6
size: many
V: TRBV7-2
CDR3: CASSAGQARTPNSPLHF
DNA: TGTGCCAGCAGCGCGGGGCAGGCAAGAACCCCAAATTCACCCCTCCACTTT

D: -
length: 16
J: TRBJ2-1
size: many
V: TRBV27
CDR3: CASSSRGRAGYNEQFF
DNA: TGTGCCAGCAGTTCCAGGGGGAGGGCGGGATACAATGAGCAGTTCTTC

D: TRBD2
length: 16
J: TRBJ2-7
size: many
V: TRBV28
CDR3: CASSSAGLGIPYEQYF
DNA: TGTGCCAGCAGTTCCGCGGGACTAGGAATTCCCTACGAGCAGTACTTC

D: TRBD1
length: 15
J: TRBJ2-3
size: -
V: TRBV19
CDR3: CASSAGTGGADTQYF
DNA: TGTGCCAGTTCGGCCGGGACAGGGGGCGCAGATACGCAGTATTTT

D: TRBD1
length: 16
J: TRBJ1-2
size: many
V: TRBV7-8
CDR3: CASSRGGPGGDGGYTF
DNA: TGTGCCAGCAGCCGAGGCGGCCCAGGGGGCGATGGTGGCTACACCTTC

D: -
length: 14
J: TRBJ2-7
size: many
V: TRBV9
CDR3: CASSVTSESYEQYF
DNA: TGTGCCAGCAGCGTGACATCTGAGTCCTACGAGCAGTACTTC

D: -
length: 11
J: TRBJ2-7
size: many
V: TRBV2
CDR3: CASSEAYEQYF
DNA: TGTGCCAGCAGTGAAGCTTACGAGCAGTACTTC

D: -
length: 14
J: TRBJ1-1
size: few
V: TRBV7-2
CDR3: CASSLVGWSTEAFF
DNA: TGTGCCAGCAGCTTAGTGGGCTGGAGCACTGAAGCTTTCTTT

D: TRBD1
length: 12
J: TRBJ1-1
size: many
V: TRBV12-3/TRBV12-4
CDR3: CASRRTGAEAFF
DNA: TGTGCCAGCAGACGGACAGGCGCTGAAGCTTTCTTT

D: -
length: 17
J: TRBJ2-3
size: many
V: TRBV28
CDR3: CASSFIRDLTRTDTQYF
DNA: TGTGCCAGCAGTTTTATTCGGGACTTAACCCGCACAGATACGCAGTATTTT

D: -
length: 14
J: TRBJ1-4
size: few
V: TRBV7-9
CDR3: CASSFGRADEKLFF
DNA: TGTGCCAGCAGCTTCGGCCGGGCAGACGAAAAACTGTTTTTT

D: -
length: 14
J: TRBJ2-1
size: many
V: TRBV2
CDR3: CASTGALGYNEQFF
DNA: TGTGCCAGCACAGGGGCGTTGGGTTACAATGAGCAGTTCTTC

D: -
length: 17
J: TRBJ1-5
size: -
V: TRBV19
CDR3: CASSMVPRTVSNQPQHF
DNA: TGTGCCAGTAGTATGGTCCCCCGAACAGTTAGCAATCAGCCCCAGCATTTT

D: -
length: 14
J: TRBJ1-5
size: -
V: TRBV11-2
CDR3: CASSQEWRHQPQLF
DNA: TGTGCCAGCAGCCAAGAGTGGCGCCATCAGCCCCAGCTTTTT

D: -
length: 14
J: TRBJ2-7
size: -
V: TRBV11-3
CDR3: CASSTGDSFYEQYF
DNA: TGTGCCAGCAGTACAGGGGACTCTTTCTACGAGCAGTACTTC

D: TRBD1
length: 15
J: TRBJ2-7
size: many
V: TRBV7-2
CDR3: CASSLKYRGWGEQYF
DNA: TGTGCCAGCAGCTTAAAGTACAGGGGATGGGGCGAGCAGTACTTC

D: -
length: 14
J: TRBJ2-5
size: many
V: TRBV28
CDR3: CASSLGPPRETQYF
DNA: TGTGCCAGCAGTCTGGGACCCCCTCGGGAGACCCAGTACTTC

D: -
length: 12
J: TRBJ1-2
size: many
V: TRBV11-2
CDR3: CASSLTNYGYTF
DNA: TGTGCCAGCAGTTTAACTAACTATGGCTACACCTTC

D: TRBD1
length: 14
J: TRBJ2-5
size: many
V: TRBV2
CDR3: CASSGTGGDETQYF
DNA: TGTGCCAGCAGTGGGACAGGGGGCGACGAGACCCAGTACTTC

D: TRBD1
length: 14
J: TRBJ2-7
size: many
V: TRBV11-2
CDR3: CASSPGTVFYEQYF
DNA: TGTGCCAGCAGCCCCGGGACAGTATTCTACGAGCAGTACTTC

D: TRBD1
length: 15
J: TRBJ2-7
size: many
V: TRBV13
CDR3: CASSLGQGLGEEQYF
DNA: TGTGCCAGCAGCCTGGGACAGGGCCTAGGGGAGGAGCAGTACTTC

D: -
length: 12
J: TRBJ2-1
size: many
V: TRBV7-9
CDR3: CASSLSLTEQFF
DNA: TGTGCCAGCAGCTTGAGTCTAACCGAGCAGTTCTTC

D: TRBD2
length: 18
J: TRBJ2-7
size: -
V: TRBV18
CDR3: CASSVSGLAKAPIYEQYF
DNA: TGTGCCAGCTCCGTTTCGGGACTAGCCAAAGCCCCAATCTACGAGCAGTACTTC

D: TRBD2
length: 14
J: TRBJ2-7
size: many
V: TRBV6-1
CDR3: CASSKPSGTHEQYF
DNA: TGTGCCAGCAGTAAACCTAGCGGGACCCACGAGCAGTACTTC

D: TRBD2
length: 15
J: TRBJ2-1
size: many
V: TRBV6-5
CDR3: CASSYSIRGGVEQFF
DNA: TGTGCCAGCAGTTACTCGATCCGGGGGGGCGTTGAGCAGTTCTTC

D: -
length: 18
J: TRBJ1-5
size: few
V: TRBV28
CDR3: CASSPPRGEFYSNQPQHF
DNA: TGTGCCAGCAGCCCCCCGAGGGGTGAGTTTTATAGCAATCAGCCCCAGCATTTT

D: -
length: 17
J: TRBJ1-3
size: -
V: TRBV7-2
CDR3: CASSLSQTETSGNTIYF
DNA: TGTGCCAGCAGCTTATCCCAGACAGAAACCTCTGGAAACACCATATATTTT

D: -
length: 16
J: TRBJ1-5
size: many
V: TRBV4-1
CDR3: CASSQGSEGPYQPQHF
DNA: TGCGCCAGCAGCCAAGGGTCCGAGGGGCCCTATCAGCCCCAGCATTTT

D: TRBD1
length: 19
J: TRBJ2-2
size: few
V: TRBV10-3
CDR3: CAINRQGANIPANTGELFF
DNA: TGTGCCATCAACCGACAGGGGGCAAATATCCCCGCGAACACCGGGGAGCTGTTTTTT

D: TRBD1
length: 16
J: TRBJ1-5
size: few
V: TRBV19
CDR3: CATTRADRGGRQPQHF
DNA: TGTGCCACCACACGGGCCGACAGGGGAGGACGACAGCCCCAGCATTTT

D: -
length: 14
J: TRBJ1-2
size: many
V: TRBV12-3/TRBV12-4
CDR3: CASSFGGSMKGYTF
DNA: TGTGCCAGCAGTTTTGGGGGAAGTATGAAAGGCTACACCTTC

D: TRBD1
length: 14
J: TRBJ2-1
size: -
V: TRBV19
CDR3: CASTTGGSMDEQFF
DNA: TGTGCCAGTACAACAGGGGGTTCTATGGATGAGCAGTTCTTC

D: TRBD2
length: 16
J: TRBJ2-2
size: many
V: TRBV11-2
CDR3: CASSLLPGLDTGELFF
DNA: TGTGCCAGCAGCTTGCTCCCGGGACTAGACACCGGGGAGCTGTTTTTT

D: -
length: 18
J: TRBJ1-4
size: many
V: TRBV2
CDR3: CASRKATGRPGANEKLFF
DNA: TGTGCCAGCAGGAAGGCCACCGGGCGACCAGGGGCTAATGAAAAACTGTTTTTT

D: -
length: 13
J: TRBJ1-4
size: many
V: TRBV7-2
CDR3: CASSLAGTEKLFF
DNA: TGTGCCAGCAGCTTGGCAGGGACTGAAAAACTGTTTTTT

D: TRBD1
length: 16
J: TRBJ1-5
size: few
V: TRBV20-1
CDR3: CSARPLGQGVLQPQHF
DNA: TGCAGTGCTAGACCACTGGGACAGGGGGTGCTTCAGCCCCAGCATTTT

D: -
length: 13
J: TRBJ2-1
size: many
V: TRBV6-5
CDR3: CASSYSTASEQFF
DNA: TGTGCCAGCAGTTACTCGACCGCGAGTGAGCAGTTCTTC